These 20 T cell receptor beta chains originate from one sample sequenced in a study of T cells after yellow fever vaccination (dated by TCRdb to about 2019). Library construction relied on 5' RACE. TCRdb names Illumina HiSeq 2500 as the instrument used. The raw public data were reprocessed by TCRdb itself: fastp quality trimming at Q25, MiXCR clonotype calling, in-frame beta chains only. CDR3 protein duplicates are merged, each entry listing the most common genes and DNA. This sample is represented by 510,000 or so distinct CDR3 sequences; about 19% of them were singletons. The ten most abundant clones make up more than 13% of the sample. The treatment or condition label corresponds to: live attenuated yellow fever vaccine strain. Source: PBMCs, taken 15 days after the yellow fever booster vaccination. These receptors were taken from a young man who received the YFV17D yellow fever vaccine.

This clonotype was picked up a small number of times. The V and J genes are TRBV12-3 or TRBV12-4 and TRBJ2-7; D not resolved. V was pared by 1 base and J by 5 bases, with 9 bases between. The CDR3 is 13 residues long. The CDR3, as DNA: TGTGCCAGCAGTTTAGGGCAGGCCGACGAGCAGTACTTC. Protein sequence: CASSLGQADEQYF.

This chain uses TRBV7-3 with TRBJ2-1; 7 bases line up with TRBD2. Trimming took 5 bases from V and 7 from J; bases not matched to a gene: 17. In germline, CDR1 is SGHTA, CDR2 FQGTGA. The CDR3 runs to 17 residues. The CDR3 DNA sequence: TGTGCCAGCAGCCAAAACGGGCCGGGACTGGGGGGGAATGAGCAGTTCTTC. Translated, it gives CASSQNGPGLGGNEQFF.

The chain couples TRBV29-1 to TRBJ2-7, with 10 bases matching TRBD2. The V segment lost 6 bases and the J segment 5 bases; nucleotides outside the gene matches: 16. CDR1 SQVTM and CDR2 ANQGSEA come from the germline V gene. The CDR3 runs 16 residues. The CDR3 DNA reads as TGCAGCGTCCAGGGGGCTAGCGGGAGCCACCCTGACGAGCAGTACTTC. Translation: CSVQGASGSHPDEQYF.

In DNA, the CDR3 is TGTGCCTGGAGTTCGCCAGAGACCCAGTACTTC. Translation gives CAWSSPETQYF. The V call is TRBV30, the J call TRBJ2-5, with unresolved D. Germline CDR1 reads GTSNPN; CDR2 reads SVGIG (reference sequence). The V and J ends lost 2 bases and 4 bases respectively, with 5 bases between them. CDR3 length: 11 residues.

This clonotype was recorded a few times. The chain couples TRBV5-1 to TRBJ1-4; no reliable D call. The CDR3 has 15 amino acids. Trimming took off 1 base at V and 4 bases at J, with 11 bases between the two ends. Germline values: CDR1 SGHRS, CDR2 YFSETQ. CDR3 sequence (DNA): TGCGCCAGCAGCTTGTTGCCCTTAAATAATGAAAAACTGTTTTTT. This translates into CASSLLPLNNEKLFF.

This clonotype was counted between two and nine times. The V call is TRBV6-5, the J call TRBJ2-1, with D possibly being TRBD1 or TRBD2 (5 bases each). The CDR3 runs 12 residues. Germline V gene lookup returns CDR1 MNHEY and CDR2 SVGAGI. V was trimmed by 6 bases and J by 9 bases, leaving 12 bases between them. Here the CDR3 DNA reads TGTGCCAGCAGGGGACCGGGTCCTGAGCAGTTCTTC. This gives the protein CASRGPGPEQFF.

This clonotype was picked up a small number of times. J is TRBJ1-2 and V is TRBV29-1; D possibly corresponds to TRBD1 (6 bases). V shed 4 bases and J shed 1 base, with 7 bases lying between them. From germline, CDR1 is SQVTM and CDR2 ANQGSEA. The CDR3 is 12 amino acids. Here the CDR3 DNA reads TGCAGCGTTGGGACAGTTAACTATGGCTACACCTTC. Protein: CSVGTVNYGYTF. The whole variable domain, filled in from reference TRBV29-1 and TRBJ1-2, reads SAVISQKPSRDICQRGTSLTIQCQVDSQVTMMFWYRQQPGQSLTLIATANQGSEATYESGFVIDKFPISRPNLTFSTLTVSNMSPEDSSIYLCSVGTVNYGYTFGSGTRLTVV.

This sequence joins TRBV5-1 and TRBJ2-1; possibly TRBD2 for D (5 bases). The CDR3 is 14 amino acids. CDR1 SGHRS and CDR2 YFSETQ come from the germline V gene. Trimming took off 2 bases at V and 5 bases at J, with 11 bases between the two ends. CDR3 in DNA: TGCGCCAGCAGCTTTGAGACTACCGACAATGAGCAGTTCTTC. It codes for CASSFETTDNEQFF.

The chain has TRBV5-1 and TRBJ2-5, with 10 bases that match TRBD1. Trimming cost V 3 bases and J 5 bases; bases outside gene matches: 7. The CDR3 runs to 15 residues. Germline lookup yields CDR1 SGHRS and CDR2 YFSETQ. CDR3 residues: CASSSTTGGAETQYF. DNA of the CDR3: TGCGCCAGCAGCTCGACGACAGGGGGCGCGGAGACCCAGTACTTC.

The rearrangement links TRBV11-1 to TRBJ2-7; no firm D call. With 5 bases removed from V and 0 bases from J, the gap between germline ends came to 8 bases. Germline assignment: CDR1 SGHAT and CDR2 FQDESV (reference sequence). The CDR3 is 13 amino acids. CDR3 nucleotides: TGTGCCAGCAGCCAGACACCCTCCTACGAGCAGTACTTC. Encoded protein: CASSQTPSYEQYF.

This clonotype was seen a handful of times. V is TRBV20-1 and J is TRBJ2-3; a weak D match, TRBD1 (5 bases). Trimming removed 3 bases at V and 0 bases at J, with 10 bases between. Germline CDR1 DFQATT, CDR2 SNEGSKA (reference sequence). CDR3 length equals 14 residues. The DNA of the CDR3 is TGCAGTGCTAGGACAGTTTTTAGCACAGATACGCAGTATTTT. This translates into CSARTVFSTDTQYF.

The chain has TRBV20-1 and TRBJ1-5; 7 bases map to TRBD1. This CDR3 has 14 amino acids. Germline V gives CDR1 DFQATT, CDR2 SNEGSKA (reference sequence). The trim removed 5 bases at V and 4 bases at J, leaving 8 bases unmatched. The CDR3 bases are TGCAGTGCTGTGGTGACAGGGCGAAATCAGCCCCAGCATTTT. Protein sequence: CSAVVTGRNQPQHF.

V is TRBV4-3 and J is TRBJ2-1, with 10 bases matching TRBD2. Germline CDR1 LGHNA, CDR2 YSLEER. This CDR3 spans 16 amino acids. Trimming removed 1 base from V and 6 bases from J; junction bases left unmatched: 6. The CDR3 sequence is CASSQVNSGRSNEQFF. The CDR3 DNA sequence: TGCGCCAGCAGCCAAGTCAATAGCGGGAGGTCCAATGAGCAGTTCTTC.

This clonotype came up once. V gene TRBV5-6 combines with J gene TRBJ2-1; TRBD2 aligns across 10 bases. The V gene end was trimmed by 3 bases and the J gene end by 7 bases; junction bases not matched to a gene: 13. The germline CDR1 and CDR2 sequences are SGHDT and YYEEEE. The CDR3 is 17 amino acids. The CDR3: CASSSDGLAGVGNEQFF. DNA of the CDR3: TGTGCCAGCAGCTCCGATGGTCTAGCGGGAGTGGGTAATGAGCAGTTCTTC.

V is TRBV3-1 and J is TRBJ2-3; TRBD2 matches 11 bases. With 0 bases clipped from V and 6 bases from J, the junction kept 11 bases outside the gene matches. This CDR3 has 18 residues. The germline CDR1 and CDR2 sequences are LGHDT and YNNKEL (reference sequence). The CDR3: CASSQESKLAGVGDTQYF. CDR3 sequence (DNA): TGTGCCAGCAGCCAAGAGTCAAAACTAGCGGGAGTAGGGGATACGCAGTATTTT.

This clonotype was observed a few times. This chain uses TRBV12-3 or TRBV12-4 with TRBJ1-1; D is unclear. Trimming cost V 5 bases and J 0 bases, with 13 bases left between them. CDR3 length: 15 amino acids. The CDR3 DNA follows: TGTGCCAGCAGTCCATGGCCGGATATGAACACTGAAGCTTTCTTT. This codes for CASSPWPDMNTEAFF.

This clonotype occurred a few times. The chain carries TRBV7-2 and TRBJ1-2, with 8 bases that match TRBD1. Germline V gives CDR1 SGHTA, CDR2 FQGNSA. The CDR3 extends over 13 amino acids. The trim removed 2 bases at V and 6 bases at J, leaving 2 bases unmatched. CDR3 bases: TGTGCCAGCAGCTTAACGACAGGGGATGGCTACACCTTC. It codes for CASSLTTGDGYTF.

This clonotype was observed a few times. Here the CDR3 reads CASSSSGQGHNEQYF. The CDR3 DNA reads as TGCGCCAGCAGCTCCTCGGGTCAGGGGCACAACGAGCAGTACTTC. The chain couples TRBV5-1 to TRBJ2-7, with D perhaps matching TRBD1 (6 bases). The germline CDR1 and CDR2 sequences are SGHRS and YFSETQ. The ends were cut back, 3 bases at V and 5 bases at J, with 18 bases in the middle. CDR3 length: 15 amino acids.

This clonotype was counted only a few times. One junction end does not reproduce the germline sequence, and a read error may be involved. V gene TRBV28 combines with J gene TRBJ2-5; no clear D. The CDR3 has 11 residues. The germline gives CDR1 MDHEN, CDR2 SYDVKM. The CDR3 sequence: CASSTAARQSF. CDR3 coding DNA: TGTGCCAGCAGCACCGCGGCTCGTCAGAGCTTC.

In DNA, the CDR3 is TGTGCCAGCACTAACGACATATACACAGATACGCAGTATTTT. Translation gives CASTNDIYTDTQYF. This chain joins TRBV2 and TRBJ2-3; the D is unclear. The CDR3 covers 14 residues. V lost 7 bases, J lost 2 bases, and 13 bases lay in between. Per germline, CDR1 SNHLY and CDR2 FYNNEI.